Shown below are 30 T cell receptor beta chains from a single sample sequenced in a study of cytomegalovirus exposure and HLA in healthy donors. The PCR was carried out with 60 Vbeta primers and 13 Jbeta primers. The protocol was immunoSEQ multiplex PCR, while the TCRdb copy is restricted to in-frame clones and leaves out a portion. The data hold about 94,000 clones, with more than 75% observed a single time. Specimen: PBMCs. Receptors were obtained from a woman aged 55-70 years in good health and CMV-seronegative.

To note about this clone: The junction differs from germline at one of its ends, possibly a read error. The chain carries TRBV2 and TRBJ2-1; TRBD2 is a possible D gene (5 bases). Germline CDR1 SNHLY, CDR2 FYNNEI. This CDR3 is built from 12 residues. The CDR3 protein is CASSARTVEKFF. In DNA form, the CDR3 reads TGTGCCAGCAGTGCACGGACTGTTGAGAAGTTCTTC.

The sample holds a few counts of this clone. V gene TRBV5-6 combines with J gene TRBJ1-2; D not certain. The CDR3 consists of 12 residues. Germline assignment: CDR1 SGHDT and CDR2 YYEEEE. Trimming shortened V by 5 bases and J by 2 bases, and 7 bases separated the two germline ends. The CDR3 coding sequence is TGTGCCAGCAGGCCAGGCAACTATGGCTACACCTTC. Protein sequence: CASRPGNYGYTF.

This chain's CDR3 is CASSQDRRGFYNEQFF. DNA for the CDR3: TGCGCCAGCAGCCAAGATCGTAGGGGGTTCTACAATGAGCAGTTCTTC. The rearrangement links TRBV4-3 to TRBJ2-1; perhaps TRBD1 as D (6 bases). Trimming removed 0 bases from V and 3 bases from J, with 12 bases in between. The germline V gene has CDR1 LGHNA and CDR2 YSLEER. CDR3 length equals 16 residues.

The V call is TRBV7-2, the J call TRBJ2-7, with TRBD1 as a possible D gene (6 bases). Germline V gene lookup returns CDR1 SGHTA and CDR2 FQGNSA. V lost 1 base to trimming and J lost 4 bases, with 17 bases between them. The CDR3 contains 16 residues. CDR3: CASSLGQVPDQYEQYF. As DNA, the CDR3 is TGTGCCAGCAGCTTAGGACAGGTTCCGGATCAGTACGAGCAGTACTTC.

The V call is TRBV28, the J call TRBJ2-7; TRBD1 aligns across 7 bases. V trimming: 5 bases; J trimming: 7 bases; junction bases outside the gene matches: 5. CDR1 and CDR2 (germline): MDHEN, SYDVKM. This CDR3 spans 12 amino acids. DNA of the CDR3: TGTGCCAGCAGTCCTTGGACAGGAGAGCAGTACTTC. It specifies CASSPWTGEQYF.

The chain carries TRBV6-1 and TRBJ2-3, with a weak D call TRBD2 (5 bases). Germline CDR1 and CDR2: MNHNS and SASEGT. Trimming removed 7 bases at V and 3 bases at J, with 14 bases between. This CDR3 region has 14 residues. CDR3 residues: CASNPRLRTDTQYF. The CDR3 region has the DNA TGTGCCAGCAACCCCCGACTAAGGACAGATACGCAGTATTTT.

The rearrangement uses TRBV6-5 and TRBJ2-1; the match to TRBD1 covers 7 bases. CDR3 length: 15 residues. Germline V CDR1 and CDR2: MNHEY, SVGAGI. After removal of 2 bases from V and 4 bases from J, the junction contained 5 bases not matched to a gene. The CDR3 DNA is TGTGCCAGCAGTTACAGTGGGACAGCTTACAATGAGCAGTTCTTC. Translation gives CASSYSGTAYNEQFF.

The rearrangement uses TRBV29-1 and TRBJ2-3, with D possibly TRBD1 on 5 matching bases. CDR1 SQVTM and CDR2 ANQGSEA come from the germline V gene. The CDR3 extends over 14 amino acids. V was cut by 3 bases and J by 0 bases, with 10 bases left in between. The DNA for the CDR3 is TGCAGCGTTGAGCGCCAGGGAAGCACAGATACGCAGTATTTT. It specifies CSVERQGSTDTQYF.

The chain recombines TRBV7-8 with TRBJ2-5, with D possibly matching TRBD2 (6 bases). Trimming stripped 2 bases from V and 4 bases from J, with 14 bases between. The CDR3 loop spans 15 amino acids. CDR1 is SGHVS, CDR2 FQNEAQ, per germline. The CDR3 protein is CASSLLPLGGETQYF. CDR3 DNA sequence: TGTGCCAGCAGCTTACTTCCGCTGGGGGGAGAGACCCAGTACTTC.

This clone was counted between two and nine times. The chain recombines TRBV2 with TRBJ2-1; 7 bases match TRBD1. The CDR3 contains 13 residues. The germline V gene encodes CDR1 SNHLY and CDR2 FYNNEI. V lost 8 bases to trimming and J lost 0 bases; unmatched junction nucleotides: 1. The CDR3 sequence: CASGQDSYNEQFF. In DNA form, the CDR3 reads TGTGCCAGCGGACAGGACTCCTACAATGAGCAGTTCTTC.

This clone occurred once. The rearrangement joins TRBV2 to TRBJ1-1; no reliable D call. CDR1 is SNHLY, CDR2 FYNNEI, per germline. V lost 8 bases to trimming and J lost 6 bases, with 16 bases between them. The CDR3 runs to 13 residues. The CDR3 is CASGRRKEAEAFF. In DNA form, the CDR3 reads TGTGCCAGCGGACGGCGTAAGGAGGCTGAAGCTTTCTTT.

The chain joins TRBV5-1 to TRBJ1-4, with D maybe TRBD1 (6 bases). This CDR3 is 15 amino acids long. V was trimmed by 3 bases and J by 1 base, leaving 10 bases between them. Germline loops: CDR1 SGHRS, CDR2 YFSETQ. The CDR3 DNA sequence: TGCGCCAGCAGCTCGGGGGGCGGAACTAATGAAAAACTGTTTTTT. As protein: CASSSGGGTNEKLFF.

The chain has TRBV27 and TRBJ1-5, with D tentatively TRBD1 (5 bases). This CDR3 is built from 14 residues. CDR1 MNHEY and CDR2 SMNVEV come from the germline V gene (reference sequence). V shed 5 bases and J shed 1 base, with 9 bases lying between them. The DNA for the CDR3 is TGTGCCAGCAGTCCATCAGGGAGCAATCAGCCCCAGCATTTT. It encodes CASSPSGSNQPQHF.

The chain employs TRBV6-5 and TRBJ2-7, with D possibly being TRBD1 (5 bases). CDR3 size: 15 residues. CDR1 and CDR2 from the germline V gene are MNHEY and SVGAGI. Trimming removed 0 bases at V and 5 bases at J, with 14 bases between. The CDR3: CASSYSNGRANEQYF. The CDR3 nucleotides are TGTGCCAGCAGTTACTCGAACGGCAGGGCAAACGAGCAGTACTTC.

This chain uses TRBV2 with TRBJ2-3; TRBD1 matches at 8 bases. There are 14 residues in the CDR3. V trimming: 6 bases; J trimming: 5 bases; junction bases outside the gene matches: 7. The germline gives CDR1 SNHLY, CDR2 FYNNEI. The CDR3: CASRERQGIDTQYF. CDR3 in DNA: TGTGCCAGCAGAGAAAGACAGGGGATAGATACGCAGTATTTT.

The count of this clone is one. This chain joins TRBV28 and TRBJ1-2; D not certain. CDR3 length: 12 residues. The germline V gene has CDR1 MDHEN and CDR2 SYDVKM. V shed 7 bases and J shed 1 base, with 7 bases lying between them. CDR3 sequence reads: CASNSGNYGYTF. DNA of the CDR3: TGTGCCAGCAATAGCGGTAACTATGGCTACACCTTC.

J is TRBJ2-1 and V is TRBV27; 14 bases map to TRBD2. V shed 5 bases, J shed 9 bases, and the junction held 9 bases outside the gene matches. CDR1 MNHEY and CDR2 SMNVEV come from the germline V gene (reference sequence). The CDR3 covers 16 residues. CDR3 residues: CASSVWGLAGAGEQFF. The CDR3 DNA sequence: TGTGCCAGCAGTGTTTGGGGACTAGCGGGAGCGGGTGAGCAGTTCTTC.

The V gene is TRBV4-3, the J gene TRBJ1-5, with D possibly TRBD1 on 6 matching bases. V lost 2 bases and J 7 bases, leaving 12 bases between the germline ends. Germline V gene data show CDR1 as LGHNA and CDR2 as YSLEER. This CDR3 has 14 residues. The CDR3 DNA reads TGCGCCAGCAGCCAACAACAGGGCTGGCAGCCCCAGCATTTT. Its protein is CASSQQQGWQPQHF.

The chain couples TRBV10-3 to TRBJ1-1; no definite D call. V was trimmed by 0 bases and J by 1 base, leaving 3 bases between them. Germline assignment: CDR1 ENHRY and CDR2 SYGVKD. CDR3 length equals 13 residues. CDR3 region: CAISESANTEAFF. CDR3 nucleotide sequence: TGTGCCATCAGTGAGTCGGCGAACACTGAAGCTTTCTTT.

The chain combines TRBV25-1 with TRBJ1-2; D is undetermined. This CDR3 region has 14 residues. The ends were cut back, 6 bases at V and 6 bases at J, with 17 bases in the middle. Germline loops: CDR1 MGHDK, CDR2 SYGVNS. DNA for the CDR3: TGTGCCAGCAGAGGTTCGCTGGGCCGGCATGGCTACACCTTC. It specifies CASRGSLGRHGYTF.

The V and J genes are TRBV4-3 and TRBJ1-6, with D uncertain. V was pared by 0 bases and J by 8 bases, with 5 bases between. The CDR3 runs to 13 residues. Germline V lookup: CDR1 LGHNA, CDR2 YSLEER. The CDR3 region has the DNA TGCGCCAGCAGCCAAGATCGGGATTCACCCCTCCACTTT. It specifies CASSQDRDSPLHF.

V and J are TRBV6-5 and TRBJ2-5, with TRBD2 matching 12 bases. This CDR3 has 16 amino acids. From germline, CDR1 is MNHEY and CDR2 SVGAGI. Losses at the gene ends were 0 bases for V and 2 bases for J; bases not matched to a gene: 1. The CDR3 sequence: CASSYSLAGGQETQYF. The DNA for the CDR3 is TGTGCCAGCAGTTACTCTCTAGCGGGGGGGCAAGAGACCCAGTACTTC.

This sequence joins TRBV30 and TRBJ2-5; 9 nucleotides match TRBD2. Trimming at V came to 4 bases and at J to 11 bases, leaving 20 bases not matched to a gene. Germline V gene lookup returns CDR1 GTSNPN and CDR2 SVGIG (reference sequence). This CDR3 spans 16 amino acids. In nucleotides, the CDR3 is TGTGCCTGGACCCCGGGGTCTGGGTTAGCGGGAGATGAGCAGTACTTC. It encodes CAWTPGSGLAGDEQYF.

This clone was seen more than once but under ten times. V gene TRBV9 combines with J gene TRBJ1-4; the D gene is possibly TRBD1 (6 bases). V dropped 2 bases and J dropped 8 bases, with 13 bases sitting between them. The CDR3 is made up of 14 amino acids. Germline CDR1 SGDLS, CDR2 YYNGEE. The CDR3 nucleotides read TGTGCCAGCAGCGTGGGGGGGGCAGGGGAAAAACTGTTTTTT. Translating it yields CASSVGGAGEKLFF.

The chain carries TRBV7-6 and TRBJ2-3, with 14 bases lining up with TRBD2. V lost 5 bases to trimming and J lost 3 bases; unmatched junction nucleotides: 4. The germline CDR1 and CDR2 sequences are SGHVS and FNYEAQ. The length of the CDR3 is 16 residues. The CDR3 sequence is CASSLRTSGGTDTQYF. CDR3 sequence (DNA): TGTGCCAGCAGCCTCCGGACTAGCGGGGGGACAGATACGCAGTATTTT.

This rearrangement joins TRBV5-1 to TRBJ2-5; TRBD2 aligns across 11 bases. CDR1 is SGHRS, CDR2 YFSETQ, per germline. The CDR3 is 14 residues long. J gave up 3 bases and V 5 bases, and 3 bases lay outside the gene matches. CDR3 DNA: TGCGCCAGCAGACCGGGACTAGCGGAAGAGACCCAGTACTTC. This codes for CASRPGLAEETQYF.

The chain couples TRBV10-3 to TRBJ2-6; tentatively, D is TRBD1 (5 bases). This CDR3 is 13 amino acids long. The germline V and J ends were trimmed by 9 bases and 2 bases, with 8 bases remaining between them. Per the germline V gene, CDR1 is ENHRY and CDR2 is SYGVKD. The CDR3 nucleotides are TGTGCCATAGGGGTACCTGGGGCCAACGTCCTGACTTTC. It translates to CAIGVPGANVLTF.

Here the CDR3 reads CASSQEHRPNTEAFF. In nucleotides, the CDR3 is TGCGCCAGCAGCCAAGAGCACAGGCCTAACACTGAAGCTTTCTTT. The chain has TRBV4-3 and TRBJ1-1, with D maybe TRBD1 (5 bases). Trimming took 0 bases from V and 2 from J, leaving 10 bases between them. The CDR3 is made up of 15 amino acids. CDR1 and CDR2 (germline): LGHNA, YSLEER.

The CDR3 nucleotides read TGTGCCAGCAGCCAAGATGGAGGGGCTCCCCGGGGTCAAGAGACCCAGTACTTC. This gives the protein CASSQDGGAPRGQETQYF. The rearrangement links TRBV14 to TRBJ2-5; D perhaps matches TRBD2 (6 bases). There are 18 residues in the CDR3. Germline CDR1 and CDR2: SGHDN and FVKESK. V gave up 0 bases and J gave up 2 bases, with 19 bases separating them.

V gene TRBV7-2 combines with J gene TRBJ2-5, with D tentatively TRBD2 (5 bases). Germline V gene sequence: CDR1 SGHTA, CDR2 FQGNSA. Between the trimmed V and J ends, which lost 5 bases and 5 bases, there was a span of 18 bases. The CDR3 has 15 residues. CDR3 nucleotide sequence: TGTGCCAGCAGCCTCTGGAGCGGAATACAGGAGACCCAGTACTTC. Translation: CASSLWSGIQETQYF.